This entry lists 19 T cell receptor beta chains sequenced from one sample in a study of identical twins listed by TCRdb under 2016. The method was 5' RACE. The sequencer was an Illumina HiSeq 2000. TCRdb reprocessing: public reads trimmed at Q25 with fastp, clones called with MiXCR, in-frame beta chains kept. Rows are unified per CDR3 protein, each entry keeping the most common DNA and genes. The sample records around 1.7 million distinct CDR3 sequences, about 32% of which are singletons. The leading ten clones occupy about 0.27% of the sample. The sequenced material came from cord blood. The receptors come from a newborn girl in good health.

V usage is TRBV28 and J usage is TRBJ1-5, with D perhaps matching TRBD1 (6 bases). Germline lookup yields CDR1 MDHEN and CDR2 SYDVKM. V dropped 6 bases and J dropped 9 bases, with 18 bases sitting between them. The CDR3 totals 14 residues. This CDR3 reads CASRPSGGLRPQHF. CDR3 bases: TGTGCCAGCAGGCCATCGGGGGGCCTTCGGCCCCAGCATTTT.

This clonotype was found many times. This chain uses TRBV6-5 with TRBJ1-2, with D uncertain. The CDR3 extends over 14 amino acids. Germline V gene data show CDR1 as MNHEY and CDR2 as SVGAGI. Trimming pared 0 bases from V and 1 base from J, leaving 6 bases between. The CDR3 loop is CASSYSEGNYGYTF. For the CDR3, the DNA is TGTGCCAGCAGTTACTCGGAGGGTAACTATGGCTACACCTTC.

The chain employs TRBV20-1 and TRBJ2-3, with TRBD2 matching 7 bases. Germline V gives CDR1 DFQATT, CDR2 SNEGSKA (reference sequence). With V trimmed by 6 bases and J by 5 bases, 14 bases remained unmatched. The CDR3 is made up of 15 amino acids. CDR3: CSATTSPRFLDTQYF. The CDR3 bases are TGCAGTGCCACGACTAGCCCCCGGTTCCTAGATACGCAGTATTTT.

This clonotype came up a few times. The genes are TRBV4-1 and TRBJ2-1; D not resolved. V lost 0 bases and J lost 5, with 11 bases in between. This CDR3 has 15 residues. Germline V gives CDR1 MGHRA, CDR2 YSYEKL. This chain's CDR3 is CASSQDGVINNEQFF. The CDR3 DNA sequence: TGCGCCAGCAGCCAAGATGGTGTCATAAACAATGAGCAGTTCTTC.

This clonotype was picked up a small number of times. The CDR3 coding sequence is TGTGCCAGCAGTGGGACCGGGACGGTCTCCTACGAGCAGTACTTC. It is translated as CASSGTGTVSYEQYF. This chain connects TRBV6-1 to TRBJ2-7; D is perhaps TRBD1 or TRBD2 (5 bases each). This CDR3 contains 15 residues. Between the trimmed V and J ends, which lost 4 bases and 0 bases, there was a span of 13 bases. Germline assignment: CDR1 MNHNS and CDR2 SASEGT.

This clonotype was found a few times. V is TRBV3-1 and J is TRBJ2-3, with D uncertain. V lost 0 bases, J lost 9 bases, and 10 bases lay in between. From germline, CDR1 is LGHDT and CDR2 YNNKEL (reference sequence). The CDR3 is made up of 13 amino acids. CDR3 in DNA: TGTGCCAGCAGCCAAGATCGTATCTTCACGCAGTATTTT. Translation: CASSQDRIFTQYF.

In its sample, this clonotype was seen many times. The chain recombines TRBV6-6 with TRBJ2-7; D might be TRBD2 (6 bases). The germline gives CDR1 MNHNY, CDR2 SVGAGI (reference sequence). The V end lost 0 bases, the J end lost 0 bases, and 9 bases lay between the germline ends. The CDR3 runs 15 residues. DNA for the CDR3: TGTGCCAGCAGTTACTCGGGAGGATCCTCCTACGAGCAGTACTTC. Translating it yields CASSYSGGSSYEQYF.

This clonotype turned up a few times. The rearrangement joins TRBV20-1 to TRBJ2-3, with D possibly being TRBD2 (6 bases). Germline loops: CDR1 DFQATT, CDR2 SNEGSKA (reference sequence). Trimming took off 3 bases at V and 1 base at J, with 14 bases between the two ends. The CDR3 has 15 residues. CDR3 DNA: TGCAGTGCTAGTAGGCCGGGACTGCGCACAGATACGCAGTATTTT. It codes for CSASRPGLRTDTQYF.

The chain employs TRBV2 and TRBJ2-4; TRBD2 matches 9 bases. The length of the CDR3 is 14 residues. Germline-derived CDR1 and CDR2 are SNHLY and FYNNEI. J was trimmed by 13 bases and V by 7 bases; bases with no gene match: 14. The CDR3 region has the DNA TGTGCCAGCATTTTCGCAGCGGGGGGTAGGGAGCAGTACTTC. This gives the protein CASIFAAGGREQYF.

This clonotype was counted between two and nine times. The chain joins TRBV20-1 to TRBJ2-1; D is undetermined. The J call may not be correct, given that the DNA end is closer to TRBJ2-7. Germline CDR1 DFQATT, CDR2 SNEGSKA (reference sequence). CDR3 size: 13 residues. This CDR3 reads CSARPPASYEQYF. CDR3 coding DNA: TGCAGTGCTAGGCCCCCCGCCTCTTACGAGCAGTACTTC.

A single count supports this clonotype. The chain carries TRBV20-1 and TRBJ1-1; the D gene is possibly TRBD1 (6 bases). Trimming stripped 3 bases from V and 0 bases from J, with 20 bases between. The CDR3 totals 17 residues. Per germline, CDR1 DFQATT and CDR2 SNEGSKA (reference sequence). The CDR3 loop reads CSASLGGERGMNTEAFF. In DNA form, the CDR3 reads TGCAGTGCTAGTTTAGGGGGGGAAAGGGGTATGAACACTGAAGCTTTCTTT.

This clonotype was detected a few times. The chain couples TRBV21-1 to TRBJ2-3; the table gives TRBD2 as D, unverified against the DNA. TRBV21-1 is a known pseudogene. The CDR3 loop spans 17 amino acids. For the CDR3, the DNA is TGTGCCAGCAGCAAATCCGCTAGCGGGAGGGAAACAGATACGCAGTATTTT. Translated, it gives CASSKSASGRETDTQYF.

This clonotype was detected once. The chain recombines TRBV12-3 or TRBV12-4 with TRBJ1-2; TRBD1 agrees at 8 bases. The CDR3 covers 14 residues. V trimming: 6 bases; J trimming: 5 bases; junction bases outside the gene matches: 8. In nucleotides, the CDR3 is TGTGCCAGCAGGTCCGCGACAGGGGTATATGGCTACACCTTC. The encoded protein is CASRSATGVYGYTF.

The chain carries TRBV27 and TRBJ1-5; D is perhaps TRBD1 (6 bases). V lost 6 bases and J 5 bases, leaving 11 bases between the germline ends. The CDR3 consists of 13 residues. Germline CDR1 and CDR2: MNHEY and SMNVEV (reference sequence). The CDR3 region is CASRRQEHQPQHF. In DNA form, the CDR3 reads TGTGCCAGCAGGAGACAGGAACATCAGCCCCAGCATTTT.

The V and J genes are TRBV15 and TRBJ1-1; D possibly corresponds to TRBD1 (6 bases). CDR3 length equals 15 residues. Deletions cut 1 base from V and 0 bases from J, with 9 bases between. CDR1 LNHNV and CDR2 YYDKDF come from the germline V gene (reference sequence). Written as DNA, the CDR3 is TGTGCCACCAGCAGAGGACAGGTTATGAACACTGAAGCTTTCTTT. Translating gives CATSRGQVMNTEAFF.

The genes are TRBV3-1 and TRBJ2-1, with D perhaps matching TRBD1 (6 bases). V lost 3 bases and J 8 bases, leaving 17 bases between the germline ends. The germline gives CDR1 LGHDT, CDR2 YNNKEL (reference sequence). This CDR3 is built from 15 residues. CDR3 region: CASSHRTANSYEQFF. CDR3 coding DNA: TGTGCCAGCAGCCACCGGACAGCTAACTCCTATGAGCAGTTCTTC.

This clonotype has only one observation. The chain is built from TRBV7-9 and TRBJ2-2, with 7 positions matching TRBD1. This CDR3 spans 13 amino acids. Germline CDR1 SEHNR, CDR2 FQNEAQ (reference sequence). The ends lost 7 bases at V and 5 bases at J; junction bases unmatched: 4. CDR3 loop: CASTRGITGELFF. The CDR3 bases are TGTGCCAGCACCAGGGGGATAACCGGGGAGCTGTTTTTT.

The CDR3 DNA reads TGCAGTGTTATCCTCAGGGGTAGGTCCTACGAGCAGTACTTC. Encoded protein: CSVILRGRSYEQYF. The chain combines TRBV20-1 with TRBJ2-7; perhaps TRBD1 as D (6 bases). V was cut by 7 bases and J by 1 base, with 17 bases left in between. This CDR3 region has 14 residues. Germline CDR1 reads DFQATT; CDR2 reads SNEGSKA (reference sequence).

This clonotype was counted between two and nine times. The J gene is TRBJ2-3, the V gene TRBV7-6; 7 nucleotides align to TRBD1. Trimming cost V 4 bases and J 2 bases; bases outside gene matches: 3. Germline assignment: CDR1 SGHVS and CDR2 FNYEAQ. CDR3 length equals 14 residues. The CDR3 DNA sequence: TGTGCCAGCAGCTGGGACAGATTCACAGATACGCAGTATTTT. This encodes CASSWDRFTDTQYF.